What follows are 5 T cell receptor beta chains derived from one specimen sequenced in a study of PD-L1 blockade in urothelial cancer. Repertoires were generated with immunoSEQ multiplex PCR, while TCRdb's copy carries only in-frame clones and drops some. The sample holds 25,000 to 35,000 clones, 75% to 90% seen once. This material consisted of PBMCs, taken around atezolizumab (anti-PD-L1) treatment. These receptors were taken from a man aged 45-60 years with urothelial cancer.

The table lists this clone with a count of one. The CDR3 sequence is CASSRLTSGAAQYF. The DNA of the CDR3 is TGTGCCAGCAGTCGGTTGACTAGCGGAGCGGCCCAGTACTTC. The chain recombines TRBV11-2 with TRBJ2-5, with 9 bases fitting TRBD2. Germline V gives CDR1 SGHAT, CDR2 FQNNGV. V shed 6 bases and J 9 bases; nucleotides not matched to a gene: 11. The length of the CDR3 is 14 residues.

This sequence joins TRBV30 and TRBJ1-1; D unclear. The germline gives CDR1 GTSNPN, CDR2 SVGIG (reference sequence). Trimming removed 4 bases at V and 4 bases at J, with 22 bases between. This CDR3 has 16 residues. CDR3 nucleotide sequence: TGTGCCTGGACTACCGAACTGGGAGGGTCGAGCACTGAAGCTTTCTTT. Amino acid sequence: CAWTTELGGSSTEAFF. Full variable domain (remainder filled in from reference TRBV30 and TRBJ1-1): SQTIHQWPATLVQPVGSPLSLECTVEGTSNPNLYWYRQAAGRGLQLLFYSVGIGQISSEVPQNLSASRPQDRQFILSSKKLLLSDSGFYLCAWTTELGGSSTEAFFGQGTRLTVV.

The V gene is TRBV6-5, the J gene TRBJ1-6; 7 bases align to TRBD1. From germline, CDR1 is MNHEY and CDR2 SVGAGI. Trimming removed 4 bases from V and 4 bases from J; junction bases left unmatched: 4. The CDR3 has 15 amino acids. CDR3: CASSFQGDYNSPLHF. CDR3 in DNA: TGTGCCAGCAGTTTCCAGGGGGATTATAATTCACCCCTCCACTTT.

CDR3: CASSLDRTQYF. The CDR3 DNA is TGTGCCAGCAGCTTAGATAGGACCCAGTACTTC. The chain employs TRBV11-2 and TRBJ2-5; D not certain. Germline V gene data show CDR1 as SGHAT and CDR2 as FQNNGV. V shed 0 bases and J shed 7 bases, with 3 bases lying between them. The CDR3 has 11 amino acids.

CDR3 protein: CAWSLQQGAIYEQYF. The CDR3 nucleotides are TGTGCCTGGAGTTTGCAACAGGGGGCGATTTACGAGCAGTACTTC. The chain carries TRBV30 and TRBJ2-7, with 9 nucleotides matching TRBD1. The CDR3 is 15 residues long. CDR1 is GTSNPN and CDR2 is SVGIG in the germline V gene (reference sequence). With 2 bases clipped from V and 4 bases from J, the junction kept 9 bases outside the gene matches.